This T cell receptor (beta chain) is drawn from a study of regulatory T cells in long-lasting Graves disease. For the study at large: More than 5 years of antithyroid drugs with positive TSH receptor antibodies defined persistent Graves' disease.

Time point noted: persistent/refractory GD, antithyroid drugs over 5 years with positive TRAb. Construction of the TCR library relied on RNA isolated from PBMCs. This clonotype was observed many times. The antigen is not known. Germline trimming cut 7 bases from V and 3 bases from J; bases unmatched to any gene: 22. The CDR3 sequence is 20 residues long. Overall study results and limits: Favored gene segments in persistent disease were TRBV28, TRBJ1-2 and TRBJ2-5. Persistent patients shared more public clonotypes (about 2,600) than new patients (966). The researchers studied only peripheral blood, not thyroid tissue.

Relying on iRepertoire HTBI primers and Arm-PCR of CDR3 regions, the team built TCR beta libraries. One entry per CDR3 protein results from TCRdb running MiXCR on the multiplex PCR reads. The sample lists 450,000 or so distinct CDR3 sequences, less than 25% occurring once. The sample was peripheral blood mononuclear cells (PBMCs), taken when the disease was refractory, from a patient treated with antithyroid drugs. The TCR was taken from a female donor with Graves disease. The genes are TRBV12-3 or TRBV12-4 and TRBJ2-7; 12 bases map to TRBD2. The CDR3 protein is CASTATPGLAGSGLGYEQYF. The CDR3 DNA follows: TGTGCCAGCACCGCAACCCCTGGACTAGCGGGAAGTGGATTAGGCTACGAGCAGTACTTC.